This T cell receptor (beta chain) appears in the sequencing data of a study of cytomegalovirus exposure and HLA in healthy donors. Germline V gene lookup returns CDR1 SGHNT and CDR2 YYREEE (reference sequence). This CDR3 spans 14 amino acids. V shed 5 bases, J shed 6 bases, and the junction held 8 bases outside the gene matches. Vbeta (60) and Jbeta (13) primers were used in the PCR. Study processing details: Later, an analysis found tens of millions of unique TCR beta chains, and 8.5 million to 12 million of these were shared. Assay: immunoSEQ multiplex PCR; the TCRdb copy retains only in-frame clones and omits some. The DNA was the basis for D and trimming; V, J and clone size are from that table. This sample's table has more than 140,000 clones. Study results and caveats: TCR beta V- and J-gene trimming was later associated with a missense DCLRE1C variant. A previous analysis found most TCR beta V segments productive roughly 87% or roughly 30% of the time. Some 150 TCR beta chains were listed as cytomegalovirus-associated.

With respect to this clone: Antigen specificity is unknown.

What was sequenced was PBMCs. This sequence joins TRBV5-4 and TRBJ2-7, with 10 positions matching TRBD1. The clonotype was recovered from a woman between 18 and 30 years old in good health and CMV-seronegative. CDR3 nucleotide sequence: TGTGCCAGCAGTCCGGACAGGGGGACCGCCGAGCAGTACGTC. Its protein is CASSPDRGTAEQYV.